The 24 T cell receptor beta chains below all came from one sample that was sequenced in a study of blood T cell repertoires in COVID-19. Using immunoSEQ multiplex PCR, the repertoire was profiled, and TCRdb retains in-frame clones only, with some absent. The sample has approximately 170,000 clones, 84% seen once; the top ten hold around 2.9%. The specimen was peripheral blood. Receptor source: a woman older than 75 with COVID-19, enrolled during active disease.

The chain uses TRBV7-9 and TRBJ2-3, with D possibly TRBD2 on 7 matching bases. Germline CDR1 SEHNR, CDR2 FQNEAQ (reference sequence). V was shortened by 2 bases and J by 4 bases, with 13 bases between the two germline ends. This CDR3 spans 15 amino acids. CDR3 bases: TGTGCCAGCAGCTTAAGGGGGGGATCGGCAGATACGCAGTATTTT. Amino acids: CASSLRGGSADTQYF.

The chain links TRBV2 to TRBJ2-7, with 8 bases matching TRBD2. Germline V CDR1 and CDR2: SNHLY, FYNNEI. The CDR3 contains 15 residues. Trimming at V came to 9 bases and at J to 0 bases, leaving 10 bases not matched to a gene. CDR3 sequence reads: CASGSPGLGSYEQYF. As DNA, the CDR3 is TGTGCCAGTGGGAGCCCGGGACTAGGCTCCTACGAGCAGTACTTC. The variable domain in full, completed from reference TRBV2 and TRBJ2-7, reads EPEVTQTPSHQVTQMGQEVILRCVPISNHLYFYWYRQILGQKVEFLVSFYNNEISEKSEIFDDQFSVERPDGSNFTLKIRSTKLEDSAMYFCASGSPGLGSYEQYFGPGTRLTVT.

The gene calls are TRBV2 and TRBJ2-7, with 13 bases identical to TRBD2. The CDR3 is made up of 17 amino acids. CDR1 is SNHLY and CDR2 is FYNNEI in the germline V gene. V lost 5 bases and J lost 0; bases outside the gene matches: 7. The CDR3 DNA is TGTGCCAGCAGTTCGGGACTAGCGGGGAGGAGCTCCTACGAGCAGTACTTC. It translates to CASSSGLAGRSSYEQYF.

The chain joins TRBV30 to TRBJ2-1, with D maybe TRBD1 (6 bases). The CDR3 contains 13 residues. The V end lost 3 bases, the J end lost 6 bases, and 12 bases lay between the germline ends. Germline V gene lookup returns CDR1 GTSNPN and CDR2 SVGIG (reference sequence). Here the CDR3 reads CAWRADRTNEQFF. CDR3 coding DNA: TGTGCCTGGAGAGCCGACAGGACCAATGAGCAGTTCTTC.

This rearrangement joins TRBV6-5 to TRBJ2-1; no definite D call. Germline V gives CDR1 MNHEY, CDR2 SVGAGI. V lost 0 bases and J lost 7, with 16 bases in between. The CDR3 spans 16 residues. The CDR3 reads CASSYSPQALGNEQFF. The DNA of the CDR3 is TGTGCCAGCAGTTACTCACCCCAGGCCTTGGGTAATGAGCAGTTCTTC.

The chain employs TRBV7-3 and TRBJ1-6; 9 nucleotides line up with TRBD1. The CDR3 covers 15 residues. Germline CDR1 SGHTA, CDR2 FQGTGA. Unmatched junction bases numbered 3, after V lost 1 base and J lost 8 bases. CDR3 loop: CASSLIGQGYSPLHF. CDR3 coding DNA: TGTGCCAGCAGCTTAATCGGACAGGGGTATTCACCCCTCCACTTT. The full variable domain, its missing parts supplied by reference TRBV7-3 and TRBJ1-6, is GAGVSQTPSNKVTEKGKYVELRCDPISGHTALYWYRQSLGQGPEFLIYFQGTGAADDSGLPNDRFFAVRPEGSVSTLKIQRTERGDSAVYLCASSLIGQGYSPLHFGNGTRLTVT.

The chain carries TRBV14 and TRBJ1-1; D is uncertain. V shed 3 bases and J shed 0 bases, with 11 bases lying between them. The CDR3 has 15 residues. The germline V gene has CDR1 SGHDN and CDR2 FVKESK. In DNA, the CDR3 is TGTGCCAGCAGCCATATGGGCAGAATGAACACTGAAGCTTTCTTT. It is translated as CASSHMGRMNTEAFF.

The J gene is TRBJ1-3, the V gene TRBV5-5; 7 positions match TRBD1. This CDR3 contains 15 residues. CDR1 and CDR2 (germline): SGHKS, YYEKEE (reference sequence). V dropped 5 bases and J dropped 0; count of bases not matched to a gene: 5. The DNA of the CDR3 is TGTGCCAGCAGTCTACAGGGGTTCTCTGGAAACACCATATATTTT. It yields the protein CASSLQGFSGNTIYF. The variable domain in full, with the rest retrieved from reference TRBV5-5 and TRBJ1-3, is DAGVTQSPTHLIKTRGQQVTLRCSPISGHKSVSWYQQVLGQGPQFIFQYYEKEERGRGNFPDRFSARQFPNYSSELNVNALLLGDSALYLCASSLQGFSGNTIYFGEGSWLTVV.

The chain joins TRBV13 to TRBJ2-3; TRBD2 matches 13 bases. Per germline, CDR1 PRHDT and CDR2 FYEKMQ (reference sequence). Trimming at V came to 4 bases and at J to 9 bases, leaving 1 base not matched to a gene. The CDR3 is 13 residues long. CDR3 sequence reads: CASSWGLAGTQYF. Written as DNA, the CDR3 is TGTGCCAGCAGCTGGGGACTAGCGGGGACGCAGTATTTT.

V usage is TRBV2 and J usage is TRBJ2-7, with D maybe TRBD2 (5 bases). The CDR3 runs 14 residues. The germline V gene has CDR1 SNHLY and CDR2 FYNNEI. V was shortened by 6 bases and J by 2 bases, with 14 bases between the two germline ends. The CDR3 here is CASRKSGIAYEQYF. As DNA, the CDR3 is TGTGCCAGCAGAAAGTCGGGGATCGCCTACGAGCAGTACTTC.

The V and J genes are TRBV7-8 and TRBJ1-3, with a possible D match to TRBD1 (5 bases). Per germline, CDR1 SGHVS and CDR2 FQNEAQ. CDR3 length equals 15 residues. Trimming shortened V by 2 bases and J by 0 bases, and 8 bases separated the two germline ends. CDR3 sequence reads: CASSLQGSSGNTIYF. For the CDR3, the DNA is TGTGCCAGCAGCTTACAGGGATCCTCTGGAAACACCATATATTTT.

This chain joins TRBV2 and TRBJ2-5; possibly TRBD1 for D (5 bases). Germline-derived CDR1 and CDR2 are SNHLY and FYNNEI. Deletions cut 3 bases from V and 1 base from J, with 6 bases between. This CDR3 contains 13 residues. The DNA of the CDR3 is TGTGCCAGCAGTGAGGACATCCAAGAGACCCAGTACTTC. It is translated as CASSEDIQETQYF.

This chain joins TRBV28 and TRBJ2-7, with 8 bases matching TRBD1. With V trimmed by 9 bases and J by 2 bases, 6 bases remained unmatched. The germline V gene has CDR1 MDHEN and CDR2 SYDVKM. This CDR3 region has 13 residues. CDR3: CASRTGTAYEQYF. Written as DNA, the CDR3 is TGTGCCAGTAGGACAGGGACCGCCTACGAGCAGTACTTC.

This chain connects TRBV29-1 to TRBJ2-3, with 7 nucleotides matching TRBD1. Germline assignment: CDR1 SQVTM and CDR2 ANQGSEA. V gave up 6 bases and J gave up 7 bases; unmatched junction bases: 7. CDR3 size: 12 residues. CDR3 DNA sequence: TGCAGCGTGGAAAGGGGGCGTCATACGCAGTATTTT. It encodes CSVERGRHTQYF.

The chain employs TRBV28 and TRBJ1-2; D perhaps matches TRBD1 (5 bases). From germline, CDR1 is MDHEN and CDR2 SYDVKM. Trimming cost V 3 bases and J 3 bases, with 11 bases left between them. The CDR3 is made up of 14 amino acids. The CDR3 nucleotides are TGTGCCAGCAGTTTGTGGGGGGAGGACTATGGCTACACCTTC. It specifies CASSLWGEDYGYTF.

The table lists this clone with a count of one. This chain connects TRBV4-1 to TRBJ1-5; D might be TRBD1 (6 bases). V lost 1 base, J lost 4 bases, and 20 bases lay in between. Germline CDR1 MGHRA, CDR2 YSYEKL. The CDR3 is 18 residues long. The CDR3 spells CASSQGMELGGGNQPQHF. In DNA form, the CDR3 reads TGCGCCAGCAGCCAAGGGATGGAGTTAGGGGGGGGAAATCAGCCCCAGCATTTT.

The chain carries TRBV7-2 and TRBJ2-1; TRBD2 matches 8 bases. There are 15 residues in the CDR3. The germline V gene encodes CDR1 SGHTA and CDR2 FQGNSA. J was trimmed by 1 base and V by 4 bases; bases with no gene match: 3. The CDR3, as DNA: TGTGCCAGCAGCTCTACGGGGGGGTCCTACAATGAGCAGTTCTTC. Translating it yields CASSSTGGSYNEQFF.

CDR3 sequence (DNA): TGTGCCAGCAGGCCAGGGTCCCCCTACGAGCAGTACTTC. Translation gives CASRPGSPYEQYF. This rearrangement joins TRBV28 to TRBJ2-7; D is possibly TRBD1 (5 bases). Deletions cut 6 bases from V and 2 bases from J, with 11 bases between. The CDR3 has 13 residues. CDR1 and CDR2 (germline): MDHEN, SYDVKM.

The genes are TRBV4-1 and TRBJ2-3, with a weak D call TRBD2 (6 bases). Trimming pared 3 bases from V and 3 bases from J, leaving 19 bases between. Germline CDR1 is MGHRA and CDR2 is YSYEKL. The CDR3 runs 17 residues. The CDR3 region is CASSQGVGGAATDTQYF. DNA of the CDR3: TGCGCCAGCAGCCAGGGGGTCGGCGGGGCAGCGACAGATACGCAGTATTTT.

The rearrangement joins TRBV19 to TRBJ2-5; TRBD1 is a possible D gene (6 bases). V lost 1 base to trimming and J lost 1 base, with 10 bases between them. CDR1 is LNHDA, CDR2 SQIVND, per germline (reference sequence). CDR3 size: 15 residues. The chain's CDR3 is CASSIGGRIQETQYF. The DNA of the CDR3 is TGTGCCAGTAGTATAGGGGGGCGGATCCAAGAGACCCAGTACTTC.

This clone was observed a single time. The V and J genes are TRBV7-2 and TRBJ1-1; D call uncertain. This CDR3 is built from 13 residues. V dropped 5 bases and J dropped 8 bases, with 15 bases sitting between them. The germline gives CDR1 SGHTA, CDR2 FQGNSA. CDR3 DNA: TGTGCCAGCAGCGACCAGGTGGGTTCAGAAGCTTTCTTT. Translation gives CASSDQVGSEAFF.

The rearrangement uses TRBV19 and TRBJ2-3, with 11 bases that match TRBD2. J lost 0 bases, V lost 5 bases, and 1 base had no gene match. The CDR3 contains 15 residues. Per germline, CDR1 LNHDA and CDR2 SQIVND (reference sequence). DNA for the CDR3: TGTGCCAGTAGTCCTAGCGGGGGGAGCACAGATACGCAGTATTTT. Amino acids: CASSPSGGSTDTQYF.

The chain combines TRBV7-8 with TRBJ1-1; D not resolved. CDR1 is SGHVS and CDR2 is FQNEAQ in the germline V gene. V lost 5 bases to trimming and J lost 0 bases, with 16 bases between them. The CDR3 loop spans 16 amino acids. The CDR3 protein is CASSPLPPGMNTEAFF. Here the CDR3 DNA reads TGTGCCAGCAGCCCGCTACCCCCGGGGATGAACACTGAAGCTTTCTTT.

The chain has TRBV30 and TRBJ1-5; 9 bases agree with TRBD1. The CDR3 spans 15 residues. V lost 3 bases and J lost 3; bases outside the gene matches: 6. The germline CDR1 and CDR2 sequences are GTSNPN and SVGIG (reference sequence). This chain's CDR3 is CAWRGTGKDNQPQHF. For the CDR3, the DNA is TGTGCCTGGAGGGGGACAGGGAAGGACAATCAGCCCCAGCATTTT.